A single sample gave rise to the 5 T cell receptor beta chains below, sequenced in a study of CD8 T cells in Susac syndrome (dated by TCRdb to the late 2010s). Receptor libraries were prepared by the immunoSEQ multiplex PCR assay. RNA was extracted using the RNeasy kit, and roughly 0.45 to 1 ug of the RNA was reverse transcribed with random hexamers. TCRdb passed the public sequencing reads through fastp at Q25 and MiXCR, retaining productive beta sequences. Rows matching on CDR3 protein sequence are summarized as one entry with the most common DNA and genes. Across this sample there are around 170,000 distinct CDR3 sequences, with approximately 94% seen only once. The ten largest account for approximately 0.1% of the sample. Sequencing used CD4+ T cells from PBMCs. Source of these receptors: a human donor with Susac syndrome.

CDR3 nucleotides: TGCGCCAGCAGCCATGTCGATAGGAACGAGCAGTACTTC. Translation: CASSHVDRNEQYF. This rearrangement joins TRBV4-3 to TRBJ2-7, with D unresolved. Trimming removed 3 bases at V and 5 bases at J, with 11 bases between. The CDR3 is 13 amino acids. CDR1 is LGHNA, CDR2 YSLEER, per germline.

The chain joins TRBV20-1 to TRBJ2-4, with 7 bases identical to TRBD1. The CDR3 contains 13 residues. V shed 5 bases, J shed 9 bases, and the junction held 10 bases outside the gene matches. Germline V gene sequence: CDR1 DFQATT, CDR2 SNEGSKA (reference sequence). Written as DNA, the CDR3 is TGCAGTGCTGAGGGGGCAGGGTGGAGCATTCAGTACTTC. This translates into CSAEGAGWSIQYF.

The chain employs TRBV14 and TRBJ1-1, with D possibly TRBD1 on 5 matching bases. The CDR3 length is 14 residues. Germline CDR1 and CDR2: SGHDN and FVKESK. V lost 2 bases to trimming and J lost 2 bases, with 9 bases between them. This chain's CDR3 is CASSQSGYNTEAFF. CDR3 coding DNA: TGTGCCAGCAGCCAATCAGGGTATAACACTGAAGCTTTCTTT.

CDR3 protein: CASSPSHQGTEAFF. For the CDR3, the DNA is TGTGCCAGCTCACCATCCCACCAAGGAACTGAAGCTTTCTTT. J is TRBJ1-1 and V is TRBV18; no clear D gene. From germline, CDR1 is KGHSH and CDR2 LQKENI. Trimming shortened V by 2 bases and J by 5 bases, and 12 bases separated the two germline ends. The CDR3 is 14 amino acids. The variable domain in full, with the rest retrieved from reference TRBV18 and TRBJ1-1, is NAGVMQNPRHLVRRRGQEARLRCSPMKGHSHVYWYRQLPEEGLKFMVYLQKENIIDESGMPKERFSAEFPKEGPSILRIQQVVRGDSAAYFCASSPSHQGTEAFFGQGTRLTVV.

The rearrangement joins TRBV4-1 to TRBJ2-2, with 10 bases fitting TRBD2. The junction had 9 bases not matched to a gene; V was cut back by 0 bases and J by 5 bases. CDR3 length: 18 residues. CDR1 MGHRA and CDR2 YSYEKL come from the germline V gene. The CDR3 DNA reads TGCGCCAGCAGCCAAGATGGAAGCGGGGGGGCCTGGACCGGGGAGCTGTTTTTT. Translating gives CASSQDGSGGAWTGELFF.